This TCR beta chain was identified during a study of shared clonotypes between healthy human individuals. In the naive CD8 group, cells lacked CD45RO and were positively selected for CCR7, so terminally differentiated effector memory CD45RA+ cells were left out. Concerning this clone itself: What it recognizes is unknown.

Source study methods: ImmunoSEQ yielded junction-only sequences lacking quality scores, so filtering differed. The method was immunoSEQ multiplex PCR; TCRdb's version includes in-frame clones alone and lacks a portion of them. D and trimming come from the DNA, and the V and J calls and clone size come from that table. The table has about 2 million clones, approximately 94% seen once. General study results and limits: When compared with the clonotypes that were shared by all four sorted-subset donors, the non-shared clonotypes turned out to have lower generation probabilities. The small donor group covered limited genetic and exposure diversity. Clonotypes that were shared across four donors made up roughly 5% of naive CD4 clonotypes.

Germline V CDR1 and CDR2: PRHDT, FYEKMQ (reference sequence). The CDR3 covers 15 residues. The V end lost 2 bases, the J end lost 1 base, and 11 bases lay between the germline ends. The rearrangement links TRBV13 to TRBJ1-1; D gene uncertain. The receptor's source is a man younger than 35 in good health. Sequenced: naive CD8+ T cells sorted from blood. The CDR3, as DNA: TGTGCCAGCAGCTTACCCGGGGTGGGGAACACTGAAGCTTTCTTT. Its protein product is CASSLPGVGNTEAFF.